These 32 T cell receptor beta chains were sequenced from one sample in a study of blood T cell repertoires in COVID-19. Generated by immunoSEQ multiplex PCR, the TCRdb table keeps only in-frame clones and is missing some. This sample has 200,000 or so clones, with 60% to 85% found just once. Material for sequencing was peripheral blood. These receptors came from a man in his fifties or sixties with active or convalescent COVID-19.

This sequence joins TRBV19 and TRBJ2-3, with 14 bases aligning to TRBD2. V lost 2 bases to trimming and J lost 2 bases; unmatched junction nucleotides: 6. The CDR3 covers 18 residues. The germline V gene encodes CDR1 LNHDA and CDR2 SQIVND (reference sequence). The CDR3 spells CASSISGTSGRITDTQYF. CDR3 DNA sequence: TGTGCCAGTAGTATAAGTGGGACTAGCGGGAGAATCACAGATACGCAGTATTTT. Complete variable domain (other parts from reference TRBV19 and TRBJ2-3): DGGITQSPKYLFRKEGQNVTLSCEQNLNHDAMYWYRQDPGQGLRLIYYSQIVNDFQKGDIAEGYSVSREKKESFPLTVTSAQKNPTAFYLCASSISGTSGRITDTQYFGPGTRLTVL.

The chain links TRBV11-3 to TRBJ2-1; possibly TRBD1 for D (6 bases). The CDR3 is made up of 16 amino acids. Germline CDR1 is SGHNT and CDR2 is YENEEA. V was trimmed by 5 bases and J by 4 bases, leaving 18 bases between them. This CDR3 is CASSLNTGYLYNEQFF. The CDR3 bases are TGTGCCAGCAGCCTTAATACAGGGTACCTATACAATGAGCAGTTCTTC.

The chain couples TRBV3-1 (or the pseudogene TRBV3-2) to TRBJ2-1; D is perhaps TRBD2 (6 bases). Germline CDR1 reads LGHDT; CDR2 reads YNNKEL (reference sequence). The CDR3 is made up of 16 amino acids. Trimming stripped 0 bases from V and 6 bases from J, with 15 bases between. The CDR3 is CASSQDAAGRGNEQFF. DNA for the CDR3: TGTGCCAGCAGCCAAGACGCCGCGGGACGTGGCAATGAGCAGTTCTTC.

V is TRBV27 and J is TRBJ2-7; 10 nucleotides match TRBD2. The CDR3 spans 14 residues. The trim removed 5 bases at V and 6 bases at J, leaving 7 bases unmatched. Germline V CDR1 and CDR2: MNHEY, SMNVEV (reference sequence). As DNA, the CDR3 is TGTGCCAGCAGTGTTGGGCTAGCGGGAGCCGAGCAGTACTTC. Translation: CASSVGLAGAEQYF.

J is TRBJ2-1 and V is TRBV27; a possible D gene is TRBD2 (6 bases). Trimming shortened V by 7 bases and J by 12 bases, and 16 bases separated the two germline ends. CDR1 is MNHEY, CDR2 SMNVEV, per germline (reference sequence). There are 12 residues in the CDR3. The CDR3 DNA is TGTGCCAGCATGGACTACTCCCTTGGGCAGTTCTTC. Amino acid sequence: CASMDYSLGQFF.

The chain uses TRBV10-3 and TRBJ1-1; tentatively, D is TRBD1 (6 bases). The CDR3 runs to 15 residues. The ends were cut back, 0 bases at V and 1 base at J, with 9 bases in the middle. In germline, CDR1 is ENHRY, CDR2 SYGVKD. CDR3 in amino acids: CAISESAGANTEAFF. In nucleotides, the CDR3 is TGTGCCATCAGTGAGTCGGCAGGGGCGAACACTGAAGCTTTCTTT.

CDR3 loop: CASSEAKGTGGETQYF. The CDR3 region has the DNA TGTGCCAGCAGTGAAGCAAAAGGGACAGGGGGAGAGACCCAGTACTTC. The chain is built from TRBV6-1 and TRBJ2-5; TRBD1 agrees at 11 bases. The CDR3 sequence is 16 residues long. Germline V lookup: CDR1 MNHNS, CDR2 SASEGT. The J segment lost 4 bases and the V segment lost 0 bases, leaving 4 bases of the junction unmatched.

The chain has TRBV5-4 and TRBJ2-1, with unresolved D. The CDR3 length is 15 residues. Germline V gene data show CDR1 as SGHNT and CDR2 as YYREEE (reference sequence). V was shortened by 3 bases and J by 10 bases, with 20 bases between the two germline ends. CDR3 protein: CASSSPQFGSFEQFF. CDR3 nucleotide sequence: TGTGCCAGCAGCTCCCCCCAGTTCGGGTCTTTCGAGCAGTTCTTC.

Of note for this clone: Different DNA sequences within this sample yield the same CDR3. The gene calls are TRBV30 and TRBJ2-1; 7 nucleotides line up with TRBD1. Trimming at V came to 0 bases and at J to 3 bases, leaving 5 bases not matched to a gene. CDR1 and CDR2 from the germline V gene are GTSNPN and SVGIG (reference sequence). The CDR3 consists of 15 residues. DNA of the CDR3: TGTGCCTGGAGTGTACTGTCAGGGGGCTACAATGAGCAGTTCTTC. Translated: CAWSVLSGGYNEQFF.

This chain links TRBV20-1 with TRBJ1-2, with TRBD1 as a possible D gene (5 bases). V lost 7 bases and J 12 bases, leaving 15 bases between the germline ends. There are 10 residues in the CDR3. Looked up from germline, CDR1 is DFQATT and CDR2 is SNEGSKA (reference sequence). The CDR3: CSVDSGENTF. Written as DNA, the CDR3 is TGCAGTGTAGACAGTGGAGAGAACACCTTC.

This chain joins TRBV5-8 and TRBJ1-2; tentatively, D is TRBD1 (6 bases). CDR1 SGHTS and CDR2 YDEGEE come from the germline V gene. V dropped 4 bases and J dropped 0 bases, with 13 bases sitting between them. This CDR3 comprises 15 residues. The chain's CDR3 is CASSPQWTANYGYTF. The CDR3 DNA reads TGTGCCAGCAGCCCCCAATGGACAGCTAACTATGGCTACACCTTC.

The chain combines TRBV27 with TRBJ1-5; no clear D. Trimming removed 2 bases at V and 5 bases at J, with 4 bases between. This CDR3 contains 12 residues. Germline CDR1 MNHEY, CDR2 SMNVEV (reference sequence). CDR3 in amino acids: CASSLTHQPQHF. CDR3 nucleotide sequence: TGTGCCAGCAGTTTAACACATCAGCCCCAGCATTTT.

This clone was observed once. The rearrangement uses TRBV12-3 or TRBV12-4 and TRBJ2-3; D is uncertain. This CDR3 spans 11 amino acids. V lost 7 bases and J 4 bases, leaving 6 bases between the germline ends. CDR3 region: CASISSDTQYF. The CDR3 bases are TGTGCCAGCATCTCGTCAGATACGCAGTATTTT.

CDR3 region: CASSFLADYNEQFF. The CDR3 region has the DNA TGTGCCAGCAGCTTTTTAGCAGATTACAATGAGCAGTTCTTC. The rearrangement joins TRBV11-3 to TRBJ2-1; D ambiguous. Germline CDR1 and CDR2: SGHNT and YENEEA. The V end was cut by 3 bases, the J end by 4 bases, with 10 bases between. The CDR3 is made up of 14 amino acids.

J is TRBJ2-1 and V is TRBV5-8, with 8 bases matching TRBD2. Looked up from germline, CDR1 is SGHTS and CDR2 is YDEGEE. The CDR3 is 15 residues long. Germline trimming cut 4 bases from V and 6 bases from J; bases unmatched to any gene: 9. The chain's CDR3 is CASSRRSGRSNEQFF. The CDR3 DNA sequence: TGTGCCAGCAGCCGGAGGAGCGGGAGAAGCAATGAGCAGTTCTTC.

This clone was observed once. V is TRBV7-2 and J is TRBJ2-1, with 14 nucleotides matching TRBD2. CDR1 and CDR2 (germline): SGHTA, FQGNSA. After removal of 1 base from V and 8 bases from J, the junction contained 4 bases not matched to a gene. The CDR3 spans 16 residues. The CDR3 region has the DNA TGTGCCAGCAGCTTAGGACTAGCGGGAGGGTCGGATGAGCAGTTCTTC. Translating it yields CASSLGLAGGSDEQFF.

The rearrangement links TRBV4-2 to TRBJ1-3; D call uncertain. CDR1 and CDR2 from the germline V gene are LGHNA and YNFKEQ. CDR3 length: 16 amino acids. V was trimmed by 0 bases and J by 0 bases, leaving 9 bases between them. CDR3 amino acids: CASSQERSGSGNTIYF. The CDR3 region has the DNA TGTGCCAGCAGCCAAGAACGGTCCGGCTCTGGAAACACCATATATTTT.

The chain employs TRBV12-3 or TRBV12-4 and TRBJ2-3; maybe TRBD1 (5 bases). The V gene lost 6 bases and the J gene lost 4 bases, with 11 bases spanning the gap. CDR3 length equals 13 residues. CDR3: CASSERGPDTQYF. In nucleotides, the CDR3 is TGTGCCAGCAGCGAAAGGGGTCCAGATACGCAGTATTTT.

This sequence joins TRBV2 and TRBJ2-5, with a weak D call TRBD1 (6 bases). Trimming stripped 6 bases from V and 3 bases from J, with 11 bases between. From germline, CDR1 is SNHLY and CDR2 FYNNEI. The CDR3 is made up of 13 amino acids. Here the CDR3 reads CASRVDREETQYF. For the CDR3, the DNA is TGTGCCAGCAGGGTGGACAGAGAAGAGACCCAGTACTTC.

The chain uses TRBV2 and TRBJ2-1; D is undetermined. CDR3 length: 11 residues. The ends were cut back, 6 bases at V and 4 bases at J, with 4 bases in the middle. Germline V lookup: CDR1 SNHLY, CDR2 FYNNEI. The DNA for the CDR3 is TGTGCCAGCAGGGAGTACAATGAGCAGTTCTTC. Translating it yields CASREYNEQFF.

The chain couples TRBV9 to TRBJ1-6, with 9 bases fitting TRBD1. CDR1 is SGDLS, CDR2 YYNGEE, per germline. The junction had 2 bases not matched to a gene; V was cut back by 3 bases and J by 7 bases. The CDR3 has 14 amino acids. The CDR3: CASSAGTGNSPLHF. CDR3 sequence (DNA): TGTGCCAGCAGCGCCGGGACAGGGAATTCACCCCTCCACTTT.

This chain links TRBV10-3 with TRBJ2-7; perhaps TRBD1 as D (6 bases). The V gene's germline CDR1 is ENHRY and CDR2 SYGVKD. V lost 6 bases and J lost 5, with 20 bases in between. This CDR3 region has 15 residues. The CDR3 is CAISFGSGASDEQYF. The CDR3 DNA follows: TGTGCCATCAGCTTTGGGTCAGGGGCCAGTGACGAGCAGTACTTC.

The chain recombines TRBV29-1 with TRBJ1-1; TRBD1 might be the D (6 bases). This CDR3 is built from 12 residues. Looked up from germline, CDR1 is SQVTM and CDR2 is ANQGSEA. V shed 6 bases and J shed 8 bases, with 16 bases lying between them. CDR3 sequence reads: CSVYTGTDEAFF. CDR3 sequence (DNA): TGCAGCGTCTACACAGGGACCGACGAAGCTTTCTTT.

V gene TRBV5-1 combines with J gene TRBJ2-1; tentative D call: TRBD1 (5 bases). CDR3 length: 16 residues. The germline V gene has CDR1 SGHRS and CDR2 YFSETQ. Trimming left V 4 bases short and J 7 bases short, with 21 bases between. The CDR3 loop is CASSQIPSQGGNEQFF. CDR3 DNA: TGCGCCAGCAGCCAAATTCCTTCGCAGGGTGGTAATGAGCAGTTCTTC.

Only a few counts were recorded for this clone. The chain uses TRBV30 and TRBJ1-4; D gene ambiguous. V dropped 5 bases and J dropped 0 bases, with 7 bases sitting between them. This CDR3 is built from 13 residues. CDR1 is GTSNPN, CDR2 SVGIG, per germline (reference sequence). The CDR3 sequence is CAWSQATNEKLFF. The DNA of the CDR3 is TGTGCCTGGTCTCAGGCAACTAATGAAAAACTGTTTTTT.

The chain joins TRBV11-2 to TRBJ2-1; D call uncertain. The CDR3 is 15 amino acids. Trimming cost V 0 bases and J 8 bases, with 14 bases left between them. The germline gives CDR1 SGHAT, CDR2 FQNNGV. Here the CDR3 DNA reads TGTGCCAGCAGCTTAGATCTTTTAGCTGCTGATGAGCAGTTCTTC. It encodes CASSLDLLAADEQFF.

V usage is TRBV6-6 and J usage is TRBJ2-3; D possibly corresponds to TRBD1 (5 bases). Trimming stripped 3 bases from V and 6 bases from J, with 13 bases between. Germline assignment: CDR1 MNHNY and CDR2 SVGAGI (reference sequence). The length of the CDR3 is 14 residues. The CDR3 nucleotides read TGTGCCAGCAGTTATGCGCAGGGATGGGATACGCAGTATTTT. Protein product: CASSYAQGWDTQYF.

V and J are TRBV7-2 and TRBJ2-5, with TRBD1 as a possible D gene (5 bases). CDR1 SGHTA and CDR2 FQGNSA come from the germline V gene. The CDR3 sequence is 12 residues long. The germline V and J ends were trimmed by 5 bases and 7 bases, with 11 bases remaining between them. This CDR3 is CASSVDKGTQYF. CDR3 bases: TGTGCCAGCAGCGTGGACAAAGGGACCCAGTACTTC.

The V gene is TRBV4-1, the J gene TRBJ1-1, with D unresolved. With 1 base removed from V and 3 bases from J, the gap between germline ends came to 12 bases. The CDR3 covers 15 residues. Germline assignment: CDR1 MGHRA and CDR2 YSYEKL. CDR3 DNA: TGCGCCAGCAGCCAAGGTCCGGGAATTTACACTGAAGCTTTCTTT. This gives the protein CASSQGPGIYTEAFF.

This chain uses TRBV19 with TRBJ1-1; the D gene is possibly TRBD1 (6 bases). Germline CDR1 is LNHDA and CDR2 is SQIVND (reference sequence). The CDR3 contains 12 residues. V was shortened by 6 bases and J by 5 bases, with 10 bases between the two germline ends. Here the CDR3 reads CASRFQGTEAFF. The DNA for the CDR3 is TGTGCCAGTAGGTTTCAGGGGACTGAAGCTTTCTTT.

The rearrangement links TRBV18 to TRBJ1-1; 8 bases are shared with TRBD1. Germline V gene sequence: CDR1 KGHSH, CDR2 LQKENI. This CDR3 spans 14 amino acids. V was pared by 5 bases and J by 2 bases, with 4 bases of the junction left unmatched. The CDR3 reads CASSDQGANTEAFF. DNA of the CDR3: TGTGCCAGCTCAGACCAGGGGGCTAACACTGAAGCTTTCTTT.

The gene calls are TRBV4-1 and TRBJ2-7, with 9 bases aligning to TRBD1. The CDR3 covers 15 residues. The trim removed 1 base at V and 5 bases at J, leaving 6 bases unmatched. Germline CDR1 is MGHRA and CDR2 is YSYEKL. DNA for the CDR3: TGCGCCAGCAGCCAAGTCGGGGACAGGGCCCACGAGCAGTACTTC. This sequence encodes CASSQVGDRAHEQYF.